Sequencing of this TCR beta chain was carried out in a study of CXCR3-negative and CXCR3-positive naive CD8 T cells. Across the whole study: TRB reads totalled about 150 million, about 1.5 +/- 0.3 million per library. Study results and limitations: Naive CXCR3-positive cells had TRB CDR3s more hydrophobic than those of CXCR3-negative naive cells.

A note on this clonotype: The antigen is not known.

Sorts that each held a few hundred thousand cells were run in triplicate for every CD8+ T cell subset. CD45RO-CCR7+CD27+CD95- cells counted as naive CD8+ T cells. The method, 5' RACE with UMI labels, was used to prepare the TRB cDNA libraries. TCRdb re-called the 5' RACE reads; every CDR3 protein appears as one record, without DNA. Its clone listing holds roughly 59,000 distinct CDR3 sequences. The CDR3 totals 16 residues. In germline, CDR1 is MNHEY, CDR2 SVGEGT. The chain uses TRBV6-2 or TRBV6-3 and TRBJ2-7; absent DNA, TCRdb's TRBD1 call cannot be checked. The sample consisted of naive CXCR3+ CD8+ T cells from blood. Subset denoted: CD45RO-CCR7+CD27+CD95- naive CD8+ T cells expressing CXCR3 (TNR3+). This receptor was identified in a human donor in good health. Some clones in this sample may be carry-over from other donors' samples. CDR3 in amino acids: CASSYPTRTGKYEQYF.